This T cell receptor (beta chain) was sequenced for a study of T cells after yellow fever vaccination. TCRdb independently ran MiXCR on the 5' RACE reads; one entry per CDR3 protein. The profile shows fewer than 650,000 distinct CDR3 sequences, about a fifth of them singletons. As to this clonotype: Its antigen remains unidentified.

The junction had 10 bases not matched to a gene; V was cut back by 2 bases and J by 2 bases. This CDR3 contains 18 residues. CDR1 SGHTA and CDR2 FQGTGA come from the germline V gene. Overall study results and limits: In FACS-sorted repertoires, abundant clonotypes from the bulk population could appear as contaminants.

Sequencing was performed on PBMCs, taken 20 to 25 days after the first yellow fever vaccination. The chain uses TRBV7-3 and TRBJ1-4; 8 nucleotides line up with TRBD1. The source of this sequence is a man younger than 35 who received the YFV17D yellow fever vaccine. The CDR3 here is CASSLGDRTYSTNEKLFF. The CDR3 DNA sequence: TGTGCCAGCAGCTTAGGGGACAGGACGTATTCGACTAATGAAAAACTGTTTTTT.